A selection of T cell receptor beta chains follows, all from one sample in a study of spatial heterogeneity in lung cancer. TCRdb ran MiXCR on the 5' RACE reads and lists one entry per CDR3 protein. The data contain 20,000 to 25,000 distinct CDR3 sequences, 5.5% to 8% of them singletons. The sample here was PBMCs, taken at surgery. The receptors here all came from a male donor with early-stage non-small cell lung cancer. Both conserved end residues are part of each CDR3. A D gene is named only where the DNA matches it firmly. For some rows the clone size is stated as once, few or many, or as a class when expanded; others skip it.

j_call clone_size v_call d_call cdr3_aa cdr3_nt
TRBJ1-2 many TRBV28 - CASSLLKEYGYTF TGTGCCAGCAGTTTATTAAAGGAGTATGGCTACACCTTC
TRBJ2-5 - TRBV15 TRBD1 CATSRGLRGQEETQYF TGTGCCACCAGCAGAGGTCTACGGGGACAGGAAGAGACCCAGTACTTC
TRBJ2-7 - TRBV18 - CASSPGQGIPYEQYF TGTGCCAGCTCACCGGGGCAGGGGATCCCCTACGAGCAGTACTTC
TRBJ2-3 many TRBV5-1 - CASSLELGMQYF TGCGCCAGCAGCTTGGAGTTAGGAATGCAGTATTTT
TRBJ2-3 medium-sized TRBV9 - CASSGGSWRDTQYF TGTGCCAGCAGCGGGGGGAGTTGGAGGGATACGCAGTATTTT
TRBJ2-1 few TRBV7-2 TRBD2 CASSPRGSGGRYNEQFF TGTGCCAGCAGCCCCCGGGGTAGCGGGGGGCGATACAATGAGCAGTTCTTC
TRBJ2-2 - TRBV6-4 - CASLSMNTGELFF TGTGCCAGCCTTAGCATGAACACCGGGGAGCTGTTTTTT
TRBJ1-5 many TRBV30 - CAWSPQGNQPQHF TGTGCCTGGAGTCCGCAGGGAAATCAGCCCCAGCATTTT
TRBJ2-3 few TRBV23-1 - CASSRPPITDTQYF TGCGCCAGCAGTCGACCACCAATTACAGATACGCAGTATTTT
TRBJ1-2 - TRBV12-3/TRBV12-4 - CASSQGQRGYTF TGTGCCAGCAGCCAGGGTCAGCGTGGCTACACCTTC
TRBJ2-2 many TRBV9 TRBD2 CASRGTSGTTGELFF TGTGCCAGCAGAGGGACTAGCGGGACCACCGGGGAGCTGTTTTTT
TRBJ2-1 many TRBV12-3/TRBV12-4 TRBD1 CASSSDRVNEQFF TGTGCCAGCAGTTCCGACAGGGTCAATGAGCAGTTCTTC
TRBJ1-1 - TRBV10-3 - CAISRDTEAFF TGTGCCATCAGCCGGGACACTGAAGCTTTCTTT
TRBJ2-1 once TRBV3-1 - CASSLATNYNEQFF TGTGCCAGCAGCCTAGCCACTAACTACAATGAGCAGTTCTTC
TRBJ2-5 - TRBV4-1 - CASSQEISYQETQYF TGCGCCAGCAGCCAAGAAATCTCGTACCAAGAGACCCAGTACTTC
TRBJ2-5 many TRBV4-1 - CASSQVLPQETQYF TGCGCCAGCAGCCAAGTACTGCCCCAAGAGACCCAGTACTTC
TRBJ1-5 many TRBV20-1 - CSASGSHSNQPQHF TGCAGTGCTAGCGGCAGTCATAGCAATCAGCCCCAGCATTTT
TRBJ2-2 many TRBV30 - CAWRYLGGANTGELFF TGTGCCTGGAGGTATCTCGGTGGCGCCAACACCGGGGAGCTGTTTTTT
TRBJ1-1 many TRBV5-4 - CASSLGARGTNTEAFF TGTGCCAGCAGCTTGGGGGCCAGGGGTACGAACACTGAAGCTTTCTTT
TRBJ1-1 - TRBV6-1 - CASSKGPLTEAFF TGTGCCAGCAGTAAGGGACCCCTCACTGAAGCTTTCTTT
TRBJ1-1 few TRBV6-5 - CASSPGPVGGTEAFF TGTGCCAGCAGCCCCGGACCCGTCGGAGGTACTGAAGCTTTCTTT
TRBJ1-1 few TRBV24-1 - CATSDGEAGEAFF TGTGCCACCAGTGATGGGGAGGCCGGTGAAGCTTTCTTT
TRBJ1-1 many TRBV11-2 - CASSFPGQGTEAFF TGTGCCAGCAGCTTTCCGGGACAAGGCACTGAAGCTTTCTTT
TRBJ1-5 many TRBV25-1 - CASSEGNQPQHF TGTGCCAGCAGTGAAGGCAATCAGCCCCAGCATTTT
TRBJ2-7 medium-sized TRBV5-1 - CASSLSGQGAYEQYF TGCGCCAGCAGCTTGAGCGGGCAGGGGGCCTACGAGCAGTACTTC
TRBJ2-7 medium-sized TRBV5-1 - CASMDSASPYEQYF TGCGCCAGCATGGACTCCGCTTCACCCTACGAGCAGTACTTC
TRBJ1-5 few TRBV28 - CASTRPLASNQPQHF TGTGCCAGCACCCGCCCCCTGGCGAGCAATCAGCCCCAGCATTTT